This T cell receptor beta chain was retrieved from a study of shared clonotypes between healthy human individuals. Study in general: Two female and three male donors aged 18 to 49 were enrolled.

The table lists this clone with a count of one. Its target is not known. Additional DNA sequences in this sample encode the identical CDR3. Donors included only healthy HIV-negative adults lacking recent acute infections or vaccinations. TCRdb's table, derived via immunoSEQ multiplex PCR, lists solely in-frame clones and lacks some. The table has about 1.5 million clones, approximately 98% seen once. Trimming removed 4 bases at V and 5 bases at J, with 8 bases between. The CDR3 has 13 residues. Germline V gene lookup returns CDR1 SNHLY and CDR2 FYNNEI. General study points: Memory subsets generally showed lower estimated richness than naive subsets.

Sequenced sample: naive CD4+ T cells sorted from blood. Subset indicated: CD45RA+ positively selected. This clonotype was sampled from a man under 40 in good health. The rearrangement joins TRBV2 to TRBJ1-4, with D perhaps TRBD1 (5 bases). CDR3 sequence reads: CASSGGVNEKLFF. The CDR3 nucleotides are TGTGCCAGCAGTGGAGGGGTCAATGAAAAACTGTTTTTT.